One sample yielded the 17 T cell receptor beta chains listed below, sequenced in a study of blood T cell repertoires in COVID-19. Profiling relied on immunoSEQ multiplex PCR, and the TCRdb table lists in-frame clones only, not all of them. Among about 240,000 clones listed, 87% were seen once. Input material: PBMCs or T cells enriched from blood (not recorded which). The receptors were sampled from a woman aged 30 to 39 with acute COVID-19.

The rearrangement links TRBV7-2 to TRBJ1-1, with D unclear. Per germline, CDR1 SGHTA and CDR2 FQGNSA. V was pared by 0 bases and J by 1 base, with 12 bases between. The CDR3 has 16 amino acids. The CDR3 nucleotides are TGTGCCAGCAGCTTAGCCATGTCCCGGGAGAACACTGAAGCTTTCTTT. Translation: CASSLAMSRENTEAFF.

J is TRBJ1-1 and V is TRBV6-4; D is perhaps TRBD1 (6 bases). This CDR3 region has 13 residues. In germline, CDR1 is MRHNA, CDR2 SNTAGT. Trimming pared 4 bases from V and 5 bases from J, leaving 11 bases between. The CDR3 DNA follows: TGTGCCAGCAGTGTAGGCAGGGGTACTGAAGCTTTCTTT. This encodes CASSVGRGTEAFF.

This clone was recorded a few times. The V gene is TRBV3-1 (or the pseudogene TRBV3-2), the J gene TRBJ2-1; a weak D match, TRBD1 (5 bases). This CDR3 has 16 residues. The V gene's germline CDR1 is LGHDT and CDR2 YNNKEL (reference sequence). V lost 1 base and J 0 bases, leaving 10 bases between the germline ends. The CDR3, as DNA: TGTGCCAGCAGCCAAGTCAGGGCTGGCTCCTACAATGAGCAGTTCTTC. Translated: CASSQVRAGSYNEQFF.

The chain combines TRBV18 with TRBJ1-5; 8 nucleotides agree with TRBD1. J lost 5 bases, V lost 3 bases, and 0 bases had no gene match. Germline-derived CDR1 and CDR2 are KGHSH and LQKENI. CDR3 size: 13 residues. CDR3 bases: TGTGCCAGCTCACCGGACAGGGATCAGCCCCAGCATTTT. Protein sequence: CASSPDRDQPQHF.

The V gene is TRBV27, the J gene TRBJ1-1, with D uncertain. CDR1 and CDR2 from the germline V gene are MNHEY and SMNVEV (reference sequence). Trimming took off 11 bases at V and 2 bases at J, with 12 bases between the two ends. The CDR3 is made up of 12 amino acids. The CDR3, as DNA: TGTGCCTACGGCGGCCGAAACACTGAAGCTTTCTTT. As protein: CAYGGRNTEAFF.

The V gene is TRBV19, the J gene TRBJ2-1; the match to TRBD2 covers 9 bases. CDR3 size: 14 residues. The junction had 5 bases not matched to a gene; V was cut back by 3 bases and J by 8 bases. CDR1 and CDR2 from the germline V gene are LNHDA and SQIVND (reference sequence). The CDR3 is CASSMGGGAYEQFF. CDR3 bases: TGTGCCAGTAGTATGGGCGGGGGGGCCTATGAGCAGTTCTTC. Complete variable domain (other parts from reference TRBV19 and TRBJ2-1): DGGITQSPKYLFRKEGQNVTLSCEQNLNHDAMYWYRQDPGQGLRLIYYSQIVNDFQKGDIAEGYSVSREKKESFPLTVTSAQKNPTAFYLCASSMGGGAYEQFFGPGTRLTVL.

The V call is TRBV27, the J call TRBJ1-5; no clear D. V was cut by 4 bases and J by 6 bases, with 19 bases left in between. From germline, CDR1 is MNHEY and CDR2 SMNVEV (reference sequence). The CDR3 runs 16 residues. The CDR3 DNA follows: TGTGCCAGCAGTTCAAGCACCGGGGAGGTGGGTCAGCCCCAGCATTTT. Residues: CASSSSTGEVGQPQHF.

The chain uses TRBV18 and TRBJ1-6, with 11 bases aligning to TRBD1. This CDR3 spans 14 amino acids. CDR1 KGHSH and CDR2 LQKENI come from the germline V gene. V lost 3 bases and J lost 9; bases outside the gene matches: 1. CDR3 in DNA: TGTGCCAGCTCACCGGGGACAGGGGGTTCACCCCTCCACTTT. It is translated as CASSPGTGGSPLHF. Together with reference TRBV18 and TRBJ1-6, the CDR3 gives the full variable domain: NAGVMQNPRHLVRRRGQEARLRCSPMKGHSHVYWYRQLPEEGLKFMVYLQKENIIDESGMPKERFSAEFPKEGPSILRIQQVVRGDSAAYFCASSPGTGGSPLHFGNGTRLTVT.

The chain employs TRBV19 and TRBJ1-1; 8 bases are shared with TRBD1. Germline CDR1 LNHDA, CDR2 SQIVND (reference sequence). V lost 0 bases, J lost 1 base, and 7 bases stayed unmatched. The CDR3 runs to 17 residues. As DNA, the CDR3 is TGTGCCAGTAGTATAGAGACAGGACAGGGTGGGAACACTGAAGCTTTCTTT. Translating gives CASSIETGQGGNTEAFF.

The CDR3 DNA follows: TGTGCCTGGAAAAGGACAGCTACTTATGGCTACACCTTC. Its translation is CAWKRTATYGYTF. The chain employs TRBV30 and TRBJ1-2; D is possibly TRBD1 (6 bases). Germline CDR1 and CDR2: GTSNPN and SVGIG (reference sequence). The germline V and J ends were trimmed by 4 bases and 5 bases, with 14 bases remaining between them. The CDR3 has 13 residues. Full variable domain (missing parts from reference TRBV30 and TRBJ1-2): SQTIHQWPATLVQPVGSPLSLECTVEGTSNPNLYWYRQAAGRGLQLLFYSVGIGQISSEVPQNLSASRPQDRQFILSSKKLLLSDSGFYLCAWKRTATYGYTFGSGTRLTVV.

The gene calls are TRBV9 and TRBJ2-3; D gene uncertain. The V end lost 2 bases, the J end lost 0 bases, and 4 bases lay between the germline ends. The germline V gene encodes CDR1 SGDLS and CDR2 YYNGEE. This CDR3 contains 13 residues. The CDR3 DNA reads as TGTGCCAGCAGCGTTTCTAGCACAGATACGCAGTATTTT. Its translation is CASSVSSTDTQYF.

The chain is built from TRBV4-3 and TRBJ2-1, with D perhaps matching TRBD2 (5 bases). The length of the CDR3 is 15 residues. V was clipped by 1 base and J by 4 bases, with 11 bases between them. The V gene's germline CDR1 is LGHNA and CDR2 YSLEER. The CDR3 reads CASSQVAEGYNEQFF. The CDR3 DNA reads TGCGCCAGCAGCCAAGTAGCTGAGGGTTACAATGAGCAGTTCTTC.

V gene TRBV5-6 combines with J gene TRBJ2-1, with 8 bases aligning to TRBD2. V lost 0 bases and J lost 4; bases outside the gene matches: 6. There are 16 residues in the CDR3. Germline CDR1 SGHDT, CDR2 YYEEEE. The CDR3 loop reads CASSLAGGGRYNEQFF. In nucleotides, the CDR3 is TGTGCCAGCAGCTTGGCGGGCGGGGGGCGTTACAATGAGCAGTTCTTC.

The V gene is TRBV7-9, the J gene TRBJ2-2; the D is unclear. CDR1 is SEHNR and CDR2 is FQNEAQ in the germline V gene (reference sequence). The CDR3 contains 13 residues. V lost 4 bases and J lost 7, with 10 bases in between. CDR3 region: CASSSLTIGELFF. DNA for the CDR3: TGTGCCAGCAGCTCGCTTACAATCGGGGAGCTGTTTTTT.

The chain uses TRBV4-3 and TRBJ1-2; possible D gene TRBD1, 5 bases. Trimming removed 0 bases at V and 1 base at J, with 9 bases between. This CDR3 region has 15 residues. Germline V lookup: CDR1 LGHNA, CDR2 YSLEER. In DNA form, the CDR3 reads TGCGCCAGCAGCCAAGATATAGGGGTTAACTATGGCTACACCTTC. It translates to CASSQDIGVNYGYTF.

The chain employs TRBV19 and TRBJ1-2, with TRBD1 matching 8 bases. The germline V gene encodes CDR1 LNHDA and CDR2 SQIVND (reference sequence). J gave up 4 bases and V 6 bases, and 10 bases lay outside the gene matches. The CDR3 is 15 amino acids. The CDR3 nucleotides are TGTGCCAGTAGGGGACGGACAGGGACGACCTATGGCTACACCTTC. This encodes CASRGRTGTTYGYTF.

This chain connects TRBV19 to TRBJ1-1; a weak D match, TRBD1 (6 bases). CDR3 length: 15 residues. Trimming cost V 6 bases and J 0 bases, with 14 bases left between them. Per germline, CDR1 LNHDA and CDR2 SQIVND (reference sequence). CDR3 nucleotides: TGTGCCAGTAGCCCACAGGGTACAATGAACACTGAAGCTTTCTTT. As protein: CASSPQGTMNTEAFF.